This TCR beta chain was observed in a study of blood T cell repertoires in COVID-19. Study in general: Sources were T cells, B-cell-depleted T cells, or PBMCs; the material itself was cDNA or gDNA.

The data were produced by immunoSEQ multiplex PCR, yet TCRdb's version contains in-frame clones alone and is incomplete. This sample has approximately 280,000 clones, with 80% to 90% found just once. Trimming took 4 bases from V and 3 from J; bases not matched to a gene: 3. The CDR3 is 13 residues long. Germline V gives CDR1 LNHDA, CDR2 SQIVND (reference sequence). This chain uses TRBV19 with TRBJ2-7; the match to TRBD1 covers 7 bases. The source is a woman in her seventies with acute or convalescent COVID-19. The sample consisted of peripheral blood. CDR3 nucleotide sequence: TGTGCCAGTAGTAACAGGGGAAACTACGAGCAGTACTTC. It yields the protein CASSNRGNYEQYF.